The T cell receptor (beta chain) under discussion was sequenced for a study of blood T cell repertoires in COVID-19. The overall study: The study drew acute and convalescent COVID-19 samples from the United States, Italy and Spain.

This clone was seen repeatedly, ten times or more. Assignment of participants to cohorts was predicated upon participant-reported clinical history. Each recovered donor of Cohort 3 presented with two negative PCRs, clearance, or symptom resolution. TCRdb's copy holds only in-frame clones and misses some; the assay was immunoSEQ multiplex PCR. The sample carries 330,000 or so clones, about 90% recorded once. CDR1 is LGHDT, CDR2 YNNKEL, per germline (reference sequence). V trimming: 5 bases; J trimming: 3 bases; junction bases outside the gene matches: 4. The CDR3 length is 13 residues. The TCR was taken from a young man who had recovered from COVID-19. What was sequenced was PBMCs or T cells enriched from blood (not recorded which). V usage is TRBV3-1 (or the pseudogene TRBV3-2) and J usage is TRBJ2-7; 7 positions match TRBD2. CDR3: CASSESGVYEQYF. DNA of the CDR3: TGTGCCAGCAGCGAAAGCGGGGTCTACGAGCAGTACTTC.